This T cell receptor (beta chain) is drawn from a study of identical twins. Study-wide findings and caveats: It was out-of-frame TCR alpha sharing in monozygotic twins that models underestimated.

The germline CDR1 and CDR2 sequences are SGHRS and YFSETQ. V dropped 4 bases and J dropped 0; count of bases not matched to a gene: 5. CDR3 length: 16 amino acids. This clonotype has only a few counts. What it binds is unknown. It was template switching that added a universal primer site, and there were unique molecular identifiers on the cDNA. In TCRdb, the 5' RACE reads were re-called with MiXCR into one record per CDR3 protein. Among hundreds of thousands of distinct CDR3 sequences listed, approximately 7% were seen once. The data also belong to a second study, concerning yellow fever vaccine responses in identical twins. That report notes: Among the twins, the vaccine T cell response reportedly seemed partly convergent and partly personalized.

V is TRBV5-1 and J is TRBJ2-2; TRBD1 matches at 8 bases. The receptor was isolated from a woman younger than 30 in good health. Sample: memory (CD45RO+) T cells sorted from blood. The CDR3 DNA reads TGCGCCAGCAGCATCGGGGACAGGACGAACACCGGGGAGCTGTTTTTT. It translates to CASSIGDRTNTGELFF.